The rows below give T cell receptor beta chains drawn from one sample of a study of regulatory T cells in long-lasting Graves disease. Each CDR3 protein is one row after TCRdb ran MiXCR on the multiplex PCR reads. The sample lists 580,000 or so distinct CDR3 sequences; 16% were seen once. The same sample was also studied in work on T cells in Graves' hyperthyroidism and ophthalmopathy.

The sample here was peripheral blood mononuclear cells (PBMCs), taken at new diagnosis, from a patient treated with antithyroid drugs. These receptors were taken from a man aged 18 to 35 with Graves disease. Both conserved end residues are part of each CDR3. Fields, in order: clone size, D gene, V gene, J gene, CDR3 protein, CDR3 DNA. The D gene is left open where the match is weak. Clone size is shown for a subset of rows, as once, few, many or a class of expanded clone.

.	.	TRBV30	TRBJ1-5	CAWSSGLNSNQPQHF	TGTGCCTGGAGTTCGGGGCTCAATAGCAATCAGCCCCAGCATTTT
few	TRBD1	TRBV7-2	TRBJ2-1	CASSQQGTGPHEQFF	TGTGCCAGCAGCCAGCAGGGGACAGGGCCACATGAGCAGTTCTTC
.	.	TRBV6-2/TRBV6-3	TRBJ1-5	CASSQNGGNQPQHF	TGTGCCAGCAGTCAAAACGGGGGCAATCAGCCCCAGCATTTT
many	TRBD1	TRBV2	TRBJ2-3	CASSDSAGGNADTQYF	TGTGCCAGCAGTGACTCGGCAGGGGGCAACGCAGATACGCAGTATTTT
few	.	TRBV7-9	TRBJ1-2	CASSPTVLPNYGYTF	TGTGCCAGCAGCCCTACGGTACTCCCTAACTATGGCTACACCTTC
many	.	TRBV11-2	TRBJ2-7	CASSLRWAEQYF	TGTGCCAGCAGCTTAAGATGGGCCGAGCAGTACTTC
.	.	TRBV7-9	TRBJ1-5	CASSLGGANQPQHF	TGTGCCAGCAGCTTAGGGGGGGCAAATCAGCCCCAGCATTTT
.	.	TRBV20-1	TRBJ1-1	CSARDQGLLNTEAFF	TGCAGTGCTAGAGATCAGGGACTGCTGAACACTGAAGCTTTCTTT
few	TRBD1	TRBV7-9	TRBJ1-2	CASIPHPGGQQGNYGYTF	TGTGCCAGCATCCCCCATCCGGGCGGTCAACAGGGGAACTATGGCTACACCTTC
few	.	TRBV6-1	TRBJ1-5	CASRRARLQPQHF	TGTGCCAGCAGAAGGGCCAGGTTGCAGCCCCAGCATTTT
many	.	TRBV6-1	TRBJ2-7	CASLDSAYEQYF	TGTGCCAGCCTAGACAGTGCCTACGAGCAGTACTTC
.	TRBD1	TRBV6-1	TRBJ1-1	CASSEGQGAITEAFF	TGTGCCAGCAGTGAGGGACAGGGGGCGATTACTGAAGCTTTCTTT
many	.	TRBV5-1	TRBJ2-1	CASSSRDPSYNNEQFF	TGCGCCAGCAGCTCCAGGGACCCCTCCTATAACAATGAGCAGTTCTTC
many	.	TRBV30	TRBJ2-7	CAWRDIYEQYF	TGTGCCTGGAGGGACATATACGAGCAGTACTTC
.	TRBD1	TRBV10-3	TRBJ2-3	CAISPTGGGLWYF	TGTGCCATCAGCCCGACAGGGGGCGGGTTGTGGTATTTT
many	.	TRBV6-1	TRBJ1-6	CASSEVGGSYNSPLHF	TGTGCCAGCAGTGAAGTAGGGGGGTCCTATAATTCACCCCTCCACTTT
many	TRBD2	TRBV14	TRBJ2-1	CASSQVAGLVVDEQFF	TGTGCCAGCAGCCAAGTTGCGGGACTAGTGGTAGATGAGCAGTTCTTC
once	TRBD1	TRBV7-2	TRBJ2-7	CASSSRQTGKNEQYF	TGTGCCAGCAGCTCAAGACAGACAGGGAAAAACGAGCAGTACTTC
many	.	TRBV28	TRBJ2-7	CASRSPSRGYEQYF	TGTGCCAGCAGATCCCCCAGCCGGGGATACGAGCAGTACTTC
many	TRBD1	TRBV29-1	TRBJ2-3	CSGWTGGGSDTQYF	TGCAGCGGCTGGACAGGGGGCGGCTCAGATACGCAGTATTTT
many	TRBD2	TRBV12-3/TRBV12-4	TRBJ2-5	CASAQQPGERGFQETQYF	TGTGCCAGCGCCCAGCAACCTGGGGAGCGGGGGTTCCAAGAGACCCAGTACTTC
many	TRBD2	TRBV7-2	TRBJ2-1	CASSQSGGLGSYNEQFF	TGTGCCAGCAGCCAGTCGGGAGGATTGGGCTCCTACAATGAGCAGTTCTTC
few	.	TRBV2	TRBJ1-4	CASSKDPRYEKLFF	TGTGCCAGCAGCAAGGACCCTCGTTATGAAAAACTGTTTTTT
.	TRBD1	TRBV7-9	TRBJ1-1	CASSITGAGGLVNTEAFF	TGTGCCAGCAGCATAACAGGGGCAGGGGGATTAGTTAACACTGAAGCTTTCTTT